A selection of T cell receptor beta chains follows, all from one sample in a study of cytomegalovirus exposure and HLA in healthy donors. Data came from immunoSEQ multiplex PCR; TCRdb stores just in-frame clones and leaves some out. This sample has fewer than 70,000 clones, with around 95% found just once. The specimen was PBMCs. Every receptor here comes from a woman aged 18-30 years in good health and CMV-seropositive. Each CDR3 is given with its conserved first and last residue. A D gene is named only where the DNA matches it firmly. Clone size, where shown, is once, few, many, or a class for clones that have expanded.

CDR3: CAWRQGTDTQYF
DNA: TGTGCCTGGCGACAGGGGACAGATACGCAGTATTTT
D: TRBD1
size: .
J: TRBJ2-3
V: TRBV30

CDR3: CASSPGTGRLETQYF
DNA: TGTGCCAGCAGCCCGGGGACAGGGCGTCTTGAGACCCAGTACTTC
D: TRBD1
size: few
J: TRBJ2-5
V: TRBV11-2

CDR3: CASSITQGGLAYEQYF
DNA: TGTGCCAGTAGTATAACCCAGGGTGGACTAGCCTACGAGCAGTACTTC
D: TRBD2
size: .
J: TRBJ2-7
V: TRBV19

CDR3: CASSFRDSRYGYTF
DNA: TGTGCCAGCAGCTTTCGGGACAGTCGTTATGGCTACACCTTC
D: TRBD1
size: .
J: TRBJ1-2
V: TRBV5-4

CDR3: CASRHDPSLRVGETQYF
DNA: TGTGCAAGTCGCCACGATCCATCTCTGCGGGTTGGGGAGACCCAGTACTTC
D: .
size: .
J: TRBJ2-5
V: TRBV12-2

CDR3: CASSLSASGTSTDTQYF
DNA: TGTGCCAGCAGTTTATCCGCTAGCGGTACTAGCACAGATACGCAGTATTTT
D: TRBD2
size: .
J: TRBJ2-3
V: TRBV27

CDR3: CASSQDASYTGELFF
DNA: TGCGCCAGCAGCCAAGATGCTAGCTACACCGGGGAGCTGTTTTTT
D: .
size: .
J: TRBJ2-2
V: TRBV4-1

CDR3: CASITQGVGGYTF
DNA: TGTGCCAGCATTACCCAGGGGGTTGGTGGCTACACCTTC
D: TRBD1
size: .
J: TRBJ1-2
V: TRBV2

CDR3: CSVRPGTVMNTEAFF
DNA: TGCAGCGTCCGTCCCGGGACAGTAATGAACACTGAAGCTTTCTTT
D: TRBD1
size: .
J: TRBJ1-1
V: TRBV29-1

CDR3: CASSLGRAGGNFVEAFF
DNA: TGTGCCAGCAGCTTGGGAAGGGCAGGGGGCAACTTTGTTGAAGCTTTCTTT
D: TRBD1
size: once
J: TRBJ1-1
V: TRBV5-5

CDR3: CASRQGESEKLFF
DNA: TGTGCCAGCAGGCAGGGGGAGAGTGAAAAACTGTTTTTT
D: TRBD1
size: .
J: TRBJ1-4
V: TRBV6-1

CDR3: CASSVGPGMNYGYTF
DNA: TGTGCCAGCAGCGTAGGGCCAGGGATGAACTATGGCTACACCTTC
D: .
size: .
J: TRBJ1-2
V: TRBV9

CDR3: CAWSTSPPNTEAFF
DNA: TGTGCCTGGAGTACGAGCCCCCCGAACACTGAAGCTTTCTTT
D: .
size: .
J: TRBJ1-1
V: TRBV30

CDR3: CASGLGSRGTTDTQYF
DNA: TGTGCTAGTGGTTTGGGCTCCCGGGGAACTACAGATACGCAGTATTTT
D: .
size: .
J: TRBJ2-3
V: TRBV12-5

CDR3: CASSFRGRAYEQYF
DNA: TGTGCCAGCAGTTTTCGCGGGCGGGCCTACGAGCAGTACTTC
D: .
size: .
J: TRBJ2-7
V: TRBV28

CDR3: CASSQEYREKLFF
DNA: TGCGCCAGCAGCCAAGAATATCGTGAAAAACTGTTTTTT
D: .
size: .
J: TRBJ1-4
V: TRBV4-3

CDR3: CASSPRSGAVWEQYF
DNA: TGTGCCAGCAGTCCACGTAGCGGAGCAGTCTGGGAGCAGTACTTC
D: .
size: .
J: TRBJ2-7
V: TRBV27

CDR3: CASSVQGAVRSNIQYF
DNA: TGTGCCAGCAGCGTACAGGGGGCAGTACGTTCGAACATTCAGTACTTC
D: TRBD1
size: .
J: TRBJ2-4
V: TRBV5-6

CDR3: CASSLNPGTSGRNTGELFF
DNA: TGTGCCAGCAGCTTAAATCCCGGGACTAGCGGGAGAAACACCGGGGAGCTGTTTTTT
D: TRBD2
size: .
J: TRBJ2-2
V: TRBV13

CDR3: CASSSNGQALLAFRETQYF
DNA: TGTGCCAGCAGCTCAAACGGACAAGCCTTACTAGCGTTTAGGGAGACCCAGTACTTC
D: TRBD2
size: .
J: TRBJ2-5
V: TRBV11-3

CDR3: CASNPTGLAGVNEQFF
DNA: TGTGCCAGCAACCCCACGGGACTAGCGGGAGTTAATGAGCAGTTCTTC
D: TRBD2
size: .
J: TRBJ2-1
V: TRBV27

CDR3: CASNTGGGPLHEQYF
DNA: TGTGCCAGCAACACAGGCGGGGGACCCCTGCACGAGCAGTACTTC
D: TRBD2
size: .
J: TRBJ2-7
V: TRBV11-2

CDR3: CASSQRVNEQFF
DNA: TGTGCCAGCAGTCAAAGAGTCAATGAGCAGTTCTTC
D: .
size: .
J: TRBJ2-1
V: TRBV7-9

CDR3: CASSDPSGGYTF
DNA: TGTGCCAGCAGTGACCCTTCGGGTGGCTACACCTTC
D: .
size: .
J: TRBJ1-2
V: TRBV2

CDR3: CASSLQTVDGYTF
DNA: TGTGCCAGCAGCCTACAGACGGTGGATGGCTACACCTTC
D: .
size: .
J: TRBJ1-2
V: TRBV7-9

CDR3: CASSLGQGIYYGYTF
DNA: TGCGCCAGCAGCTTGGGACAGGGGATTTACTATGGCTACACCTTC
D: TRBD1
size: .
J: TRBJ1-2
V: TRBV5-1

CDR3: CASSFSAYEQYF
DNA: TGTGCCAGCAGTTTTTCGGCCTACGAGCAGTACTTC
D: .
size: .
J: TRBJ2-7
V: TRBV28

CDR3: CASSLLTAGTAANYGYTF
DNA: TGTGCCAGCAGTTTATTAACGGCCGGGACAGCGGCTAACTATGGCTACACCTTC
D: TRBD1
size: .
J: TRBJ1-2
V: TRBV28

CDR3: CAISESTGGEKLFF
DNA: TGTGCCATCAGTGAGTCTACAGGGGGCGAAAAACTGTTTTTT
D: TRBD1
size: .
J: TRBJ1-4
V: TRBV10-3